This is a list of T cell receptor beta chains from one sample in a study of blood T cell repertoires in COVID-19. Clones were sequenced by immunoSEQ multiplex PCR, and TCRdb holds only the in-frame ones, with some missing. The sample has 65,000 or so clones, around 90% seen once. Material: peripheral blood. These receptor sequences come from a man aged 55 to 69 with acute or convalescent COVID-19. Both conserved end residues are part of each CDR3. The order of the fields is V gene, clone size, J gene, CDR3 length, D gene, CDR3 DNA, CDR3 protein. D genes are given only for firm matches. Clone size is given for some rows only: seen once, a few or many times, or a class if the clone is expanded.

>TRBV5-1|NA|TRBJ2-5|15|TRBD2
TGCGCCAGCAGCCCCCGGGCGGGGAGGGTAGAGACCCAGTACTTC
CASSPRAGRVETQYF
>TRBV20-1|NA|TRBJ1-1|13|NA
TGCAGTGCTAGTGGAGGGAGGGACACTGAAGCTTTCTTT
CSASGGRDTEAFF
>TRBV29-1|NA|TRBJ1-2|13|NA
TGCAGCGTATTTCAGGGTATTCGAGGAGGCTACACCTTC
CSVFQGIRGGYTF
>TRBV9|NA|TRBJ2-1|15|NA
TGTGCCAGCAGCGTAGGAGGCGGTTACTACAATGAGCAGTTCTTC
CASSVGGGYYNEQFF
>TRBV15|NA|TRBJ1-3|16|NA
TGTGCCACCAGCAGAGATCAACCAGTACATGGAAACACCATATATTTT
CATSRDQPVHGNTIYF
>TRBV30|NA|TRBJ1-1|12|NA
TGTGCCTGGAGTCCAGGCTACACTGAAGCTTTCTTT
CAWSPGYTEAFF
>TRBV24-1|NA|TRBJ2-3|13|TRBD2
TGTGCCACTACTAGCGGGGGCACAGATACGCAGTATTTT
CATTSGGTDTQYF
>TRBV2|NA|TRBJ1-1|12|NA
TGTGCCAGTGGGGACGGGGAGGGACCAGCTTTCTTT
CASGDGEGPAFF
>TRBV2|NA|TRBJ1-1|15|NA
TGTGCCAGCGGACATCAGGGGCTTCTGAACACTGAAGCTTTCTTT
CASGHQGLLNTEAFF
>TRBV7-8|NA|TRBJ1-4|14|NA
TGTGCCAGCAGCCACGCCAGGTCGCCTGAAAAACTGTTTTTT
CASSHARSPEKLFF
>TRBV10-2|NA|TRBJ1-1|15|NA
TGCGCCAGCAGTGGGCCCTCCCAGGGATCCACTGAAGCTTTCTTT
CASSGPSQGSTEAFF
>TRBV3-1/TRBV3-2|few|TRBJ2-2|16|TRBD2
TGTGCCAGCAGCCGGGGACTAGCGGGGACCGCCGGGGAGCTGTTTTTT
CASSRGLAGTAGELFF
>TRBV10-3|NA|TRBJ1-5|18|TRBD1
TGTGCCATCAGTGAGTCGAAAGTCGGGACAGGGGTCAATCAGCCCCAGCATTTT
CAISESKVGTGVNQPQHF
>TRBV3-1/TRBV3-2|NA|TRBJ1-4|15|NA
TGTGCCAGCAGCCTCGGAGGGATGACTAATGAAAAACTGTTTTTT
CASSLGGMTNEKLFF
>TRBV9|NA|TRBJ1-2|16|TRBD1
TGTGCCAGCACGGAAAAACCGGGACAGGGGTCTTATGGCTACACCTTC
CASTEKPGQGSYGYTF
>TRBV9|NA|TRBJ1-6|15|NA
TGTGCCAGCAGCGGCTGGGGGGGGAACAATTCACCCCTCCACTTT
CASSGWGGNNSPLHF
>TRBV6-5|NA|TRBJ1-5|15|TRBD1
TGTGCCAGCAGGATGGGGACAGGCCGAAATCAGCCCCAGCATTTT
CASRMGTGRNQPQHF
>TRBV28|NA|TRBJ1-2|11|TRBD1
TGTGCCAGCAGTCGACAGGGTGGCTACACCTTC
CASSRQGGYTF
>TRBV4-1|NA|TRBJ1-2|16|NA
TGCGCCAGCAGCCACGGAGGGCAGGGAGGGTTCTATGGCTACACCTTC
CASSHGGQGGFYGYTF
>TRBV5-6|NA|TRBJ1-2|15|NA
TGTGCCAGCAGCTCCTATCACCTTGGAGGGGATGGCTACACCTTC
CASSSYHLGGDGYTF
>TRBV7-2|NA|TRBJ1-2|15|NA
TGTGCCAGCAGCTTAGAAGTAAACACTAACTATGGCTACACCTTC
CASSLEVNTNYGYTF
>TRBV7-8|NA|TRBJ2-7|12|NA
TGTGCCACAACCGGACAGTACTACGAGCAGTACTTC
CATTGQYYEQYF
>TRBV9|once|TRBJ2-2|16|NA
TGTGCCAGCAGCGCCGCGGGCGGCGCGAACACCGGGGAGCTGTTTTTT
CASSAAGGANTGELFF
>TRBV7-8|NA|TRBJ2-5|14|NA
TGTGCCAGCAGCCAAGACAACCTCCAAGAGACCCAGTACTTC
CASSQDNLQETQYF
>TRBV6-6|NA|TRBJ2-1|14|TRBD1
TGTGCCAGCAGGTCGGGACAGGGGTACAATGAGCAGTTCTTC
CASRSGQGYNEQFF
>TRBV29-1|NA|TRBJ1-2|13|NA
TGCAGCGTTGGAACAGGGACGGTCGGGGGCTACACCTTC
CSVGTGTVGGYTF
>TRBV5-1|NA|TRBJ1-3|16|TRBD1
TGCGCCAGCAGCTTGGCAGGGGGCGTCTCTGGAAACACCATATATTTT
CASSLAGGVSGNTIYF
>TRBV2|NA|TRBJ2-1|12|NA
TGTGCCAGCAGTGGAGGAGCAAATGAGCAGTTCTTC
CASSGGANEQFF
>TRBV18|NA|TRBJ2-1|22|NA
TGTGCCAGCTCACCTGGGGGCGTTTGCTTGTATACCTCAGACACCGACTACAATGAGCAGTTCTTC
CASSPGGVCLYTSDTDYNEQFF
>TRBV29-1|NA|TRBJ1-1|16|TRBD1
TGCAGCGTCCCTGATCATTCCGGGACAGGGAGGACTGAAGCTTTCTTT
CSVPDHSGTGRTEAFF
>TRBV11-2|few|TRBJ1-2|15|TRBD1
TGTGCCAGCAGCTCCTACAGGGGAACTAACTATGGCTACACCTTC
CASSSYRGTNYGYTF
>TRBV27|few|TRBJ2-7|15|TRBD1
TGTGCCAGCAGTACAATTGGGACAGTGGCCTACGAGCAGTACTTC
CASSTIGTVAYEQYF
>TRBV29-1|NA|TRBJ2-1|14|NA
TGCAGCGTCCGGGGACTGAGCTCCTACAATGAGCAGTTCTTC
CSVRGLSSYNEQFF
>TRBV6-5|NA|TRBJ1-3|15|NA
TGTGCCAGCAGGAACGAGGGAGTGACTGGAAACACCATATATTTT
CASRNEGVTGNTIYF
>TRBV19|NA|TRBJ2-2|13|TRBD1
TGTGCCATAAAACAGGGGGAGATCGGGGAGCTGTTTTTT
CAIKQGEIGELFF
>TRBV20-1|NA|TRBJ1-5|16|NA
TGCAGTGCTAGTAATTCACGGCGCGGCTACAATCAGCCCCAGCATTTT
CSASNSRRGYNQPQHF
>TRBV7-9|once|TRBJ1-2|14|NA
TGTGCCAGCAGCTCGTCAGGGGTCAACTATGGCTACACCTTC
CASSSSGVNYGYTF
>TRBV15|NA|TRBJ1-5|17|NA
TGTGCCATCCTCACCGGGACAACGACTTATAGCAATCAGCCCCAGCATTTT
CAILTGTTTYSNQPQHF
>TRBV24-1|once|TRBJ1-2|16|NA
TGTGCCACCAGTGAATCGACAGGAAGAGACAACTATGGCTACACCTTC
CATSESTGRDNYGYTF
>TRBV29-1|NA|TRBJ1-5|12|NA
TGCAGCGCTGGACAGACGAATCAGCCCCAGCATTTT
CSAGQTNQPQHF
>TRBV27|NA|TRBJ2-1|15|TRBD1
TGTGCCAGCAGTTCTACCGGGACAGGGTACAATGAGCAGTTCTTC
CASSSTGTGYNEQFF
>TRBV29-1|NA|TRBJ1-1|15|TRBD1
TGCAGCGTTGAAGTGGGACAGGGGGCGGGCACTGAAGCTTTCTTT
CSVEVGQGAGTEAFF
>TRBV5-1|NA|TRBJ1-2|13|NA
TGCGCCAGCAGCTTAGACAGTGCCGATGGCTACACCTTC
CASSLDSADGYTF
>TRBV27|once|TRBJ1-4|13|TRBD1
TGTGCCAGCTCGGGACAGGGGAATGAAAAACTGTTTTTT
CASSGQGNEKLFF
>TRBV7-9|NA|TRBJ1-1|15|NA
TGTGCCAGCAGCTTCACGGGAAACATGAACACTGAAGCTTTCTTT
CASSFTGNMNTEAFF
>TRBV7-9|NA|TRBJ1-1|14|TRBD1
TGTGCCAGCAGCTTCAGGGGGCCAGGCACTGAAGCTTTCTTT
CASSFRGPGTEAFF